One and the same sample provided the 18 T cell receptor beta chains below, sequenced in a study of OX40 agonist ivuxolimab in advanced cancers. The library relied on the immunoSEQ multiplex PCR assay. TCRdb carries this immuneACCESS record with in-frame sequences only. Its versions omit some clonotypes, under half of them owing to an unresolved V gene in the studies checked, with the rest unexplained. For this sample there are fewer than 95,000 clones; approximately 90% appear just once. The ten top clones hold approximately 0.43% of the sample. The input for sequencing was CD4+ or CD8+ T cells sorted from blood, taken in a trial of the OX40 agonist ivuxolimab. These TCRs come from an adult with an advanced solid tumor such as melanoma, head and neck, liver or kidney cancer.

The rearrangement links TRBV5-4 to TRBJ2-3; 7 bases align to TRBD1. The CDR3 is 15 amino acids. In germline, CDR1 is SGHNT, CDR2 YYREEE (reference sequence). Unmatched junction bases numbered 5, after V lost 4 bases and J lost 0 bases. The CDR3 region has the DNA TGTGCCAGCAGCCAAGGGGGCGGGAGCACAGATACGCAGTATTTT. It yields the protein CASSQGGGSTDTQYF.

In the case of this clone: This specimen includes other DNA sequences encoding the same CDR3. The genes are TRBV5-8 and TRBJ1-2; unclear D gene. From germline, CDR1 is SGHTS and CDR2 YDEGEE. The CDR3 contains 13 residues. The ends were cut back, 5 bases at V and 7 bases at J, with 15 bases in the middle. CDR3 nucleotides: TGTGCCAGCAGTTATAGGGAAGCGAGTGGCTACACCTTC. Protein product: CASSYREASGYTF.

The rearrangement links TRBV7-9 to TRBJ1-4; unclear D gene. Per germline, CDR1 SEHNR and CDR2 FQNEAQ (reference sequence). The ends were cut back, 1 base at V and 5 bases at J, with 8 bases in the middle. The CDR3 spans 14 residues. The chain's CDR3 is CASSLEGGNEKLFF. The CDR3, as DNA: TGTGCCAGCAGCTTAGAGGGAGGGAATGAAAAACTGTTTTTT.

The chain recombines TRBV19 with TRBJ2-3, with TRBD2 identical over 14 bases. The junction had 6 bases not matched to a gene; V was cut back by 4 bases and J by 0 bases. From germline, CDR1 is LNHDA and CDR2 SQIVND (reference sequence). The CDR3 runs 18 residues. The CDR3 region has the DNA TGTGCCAGTAGTAAAGGACTAGCGGGAGGCTTTAGCACAGATACGCAGTATTTT. Translated, it gives CASSKGLAGGFSTDTQYF.

The chain links TRBV11-2 to TRBJ1-3; possible D gene TRBD1, 6 bases. This CDR3 spans 15 amino acids. In germline, CDR1 is SGHAT, CDR2 FQNNGV. Trimming took off 2 bases at V and 8 bases at J, with 16 bases between the two ends. This CDR3 reads CASSLRMGAQDTIYF. DNA of the CDR3: TGTGCCAGCAGCTTACGAATGGGGGCCCAGGACACCATATATTTT.

J is TRBJ2-5 and V is TRBV2, with D possibly being TRBD1 (6 bases). The germline gives CDR1 SNHLY, CDR2 FYNNEI. Trimming removed 7 bases from V and 2 bases from J, with 11 bases in between. This CDR3 is 13 amino acids long. CDR3 nucleotide sequence: TGTGCCAGCATGTTTGGACAGCAAGAGACCCAGTACTTC. This codes for CASMFGQQETQYF.

The chain employs TRBV5-1 and TRBJ2-1; D is unresolved. The CDR3 contains 13 residues. Germline V gives CDR1 SGHRS, CDR2 YFSETQ. V was clipped by 0 bases and J by 5 bases, with 6 bases between them. CDR3 in amino acids: CASSLGPDNEQFF. The CDR3 DNA is TGCGCCAGCAGCTTGGGACCCGACAATGAGCAGTTCTTC.

The chain uses TRBV29-1 and TRBJ2-1; weak D call: TRBD2 (5 bases). Between the trimmed V and J ends, which lost 0 bases and 2 bases, there was a span of 14 bases. Germline CDR1 is SQVTM and CDR2 is ANQGSEA. The CDR3 is 16 residues long. CDR3 DNA: TGCAGCGTTGAAGATAAGGGAGTAGCAGCCTACAATGAGCAGTTCTTC. This translates into CSVEDKGVAAYNEQFF.

This chain connects TRBV6-5 to TRBJ1-2; a possible D gene is TRBD1 (6 bases). The germline V gene encodes CDR1 MNHEY and CDR2 SVGAGI. Trimming cost V 4 bases and J 4 bases, with 10 bases left between them. CDR3 length equals 13 residues. Here the CDR3 DNA reads TGTGCCAGCAGTTCCGGACAGTCCTATGGCTACACCTTC. Protein: CASSSGQSYGYTF.

The chain has TRBV4-3 and TRBJ2-5, with D perhaps TRBD1 (5 bases). Trimming stripped 5 bases from V and 2 bases from J, with 12 bases between. The CDR3 has 14 amino acids. Germline CDR1 and CDR2: LGHNA and YSLEER. The CDR3 nucleotides read TGCGCCAGCAGCGCGTCCGGACAACAAGAGACCCAGTACTTC. Translated: CASSASGQQETQYF.

The CDR3 DNA sequence: TGCGCCAGCAGCTTGGGCGGAGGGTTGGTCGGGGAGCTGTTTTTT. Amino acids: CASSLGGGLVGELFF. The chain couples TRBV5-1 to TRBJ2-2, with a weak D call TRBD2 (6 bases). Looked up from germline, CDR1 is SGHRS and CDR2 is YFSETQ. V was clipped by 0 bases and J by 7 bases, with 13 bases between them. The CDR3 is made up of 15 amino acids.

The J gene is TRBJ2-3, the V gene TRBV7-9; TRBD2 matches at 9 bases. The CDR3 extends over 12 amino acids. The J segment lost 11 bases and the V segment lost 5 bases, leaving 5 bases of the junction unmatched. Per the germline V gene, CDR1 is SEHNR and CDR2 is FQNEAQ (reference sequence). CDR3: CASSRLAVQQYF. Here the CDR3 DNA reads TGTGCCAGCAGCCGACTAGCGGTTCAGCAGTATTTT.

This sequence joins TRBV7-2 and TRBJ2-7; D remains unclear. Per the germline V gene, CDR1 is SGHTA and CDR2 is FQGNSA. The CDR3 covers 12 residues. V was pared by 3 bases and J by 2 bases, with 5 bases between. The CDR3 protein is CASSFHPYEQYF. CDR3 DNA sequence: TGTGCCAGCAGCTTTCACCCCTACGAGCAGTACTTC.

This rearrangement joins TRBV7-2 to TRBJ1-6; D ambiguous. CDR1 is SGHTA, CDR2 FQGNSA, per germline. Trimming shortened V by 3 bases and J by 2 bases, and 8 bases separated the two germline ends. The length of the CDR3 is 15 residues. CDR3 in DNA: TGTGCCAGCAGCTTGGACTCCGCCTATAATTCACCCCTCCACTTT. It translates to CASSLDSAYNSPLHF.

V and J are TRBV5-1 and TRBJ2-1; weak D call: TRBD2 (6 bases). The CDR3 is 15 residues long. V lost 0 bases and J 3 bases, leaving 10 bases between the germline ends. The germline V gene has CDR1 SGHRS and CDR2 YFSETQ. CDR3 sequence reads: CASSLAGTLYNEQFF. The CDR3 DNA reads as TGCGCCAGCAGCTTGGCCGGGACTCTCTACAATGAGCAGTTCTTC.

The gene calls are TRBV6-1 and TRBJ1-5; 7 bases line up with TRBD1. Losses at the gene ends were 2 bases for V and 6 bases for J; bases not matched to a gene: 10. Germline V CDR1 and CDR2: MNHNS, SASEGT. The length of the CDR3 is 16 residues. The CDR3 is CASSEWVGRGVQPQHF. Here the CDR3 DNA reads TGTGCCAGCAGTGAATGGGTCGGCAGGGGGGTTCAGCCCCAGCATTTT.

V and J are TRBV11-3 and TRBJ1-2; 12 bases fit TRBD1. CDR3 size: 14 residues. CDR1 and CDR2 (germline): SGHNT, YENEEA. Germline trimming cut 5 bases from V and 4 bases from J; bases unmatched to any gene: 2. CDR3 DNA sequence: TGTGCCAGCAGCGCGGGACAGGGGGCCTATGGCTACACCTTC. Its protein product is CASSAGQGAYGYTF.

The chain has TRBV7-9 and TRBJ2-5; 7 bases agree with TRBD1. The CDR3 has 17 residues. J lost 5 bases, V lost 6 bases, and 18 bases had no gene match. Germline-derived CDR1 and CDR2 are SEHNR and FQNEAQ (reference sequence). This CDR3 is CASSPLIGTVSEETQYF. CDR3 sequence (DNA): TGTGCCAGCAGTCCTCTAATCGGGACAGTCTCTGAGGAGACCCAGTACTTC.